The 22 T cell receptor beta chains below come from one sample, sequenced in a study of OX40 agonist ivuxolimab in advanced cancers. Repertoires were generated with immunoSEQ multiplex PCR, while TCRdb's copy carries only in-frame clones and drops some. The sample records about 26,000 clones, roughly 86% being singletons. This specimen consisted of CD4+ or CD8+ T cells sorted from blood, obtained in a trial of the OX40 agonist ivuxolimab. Receptors originate from an adult with an advanced solid tumor such as melanoma, head and neck, liver or kidney cancer.

Within the sample, this clone is medium-sized. The chain recombines TRBV12-5 with TRBJ2-7, with 10 bases that match TRBD2. The CDR3 is 15 residues long. Trimming at V came to 1 base and at J to 2 bases, leaving 2 bases not matched to a gene. The germline V gene has CDR1 LGHNT and CDR2 FRNRAP. CDR3 region: CASGLEAGGPYEQYF. Here the CDR3 DNA reads TGTGCTAGTGGTTTGGAAGCGGGAGGGCCCTACGAGCAGTACTTC.

J is TRBJ1-1 and V is TRBV5-1, with a tentative D call TRBD1 (5 bases). The CDR3 runs to 11 residues. The germline CDR1 and CDR2 sequences are SGHRS and YFSETQ. V dropped 4 bases and J dropped 8 bases, with 9 bases sitting between them. The CDR3 nucleotides read TGCGCCAGCAGCCCGGGGGAGGAAGCTTTCTTT. The encoded protein is CASSPGEEAFF.

J is TRBJ2-1 and V is TRBV11-1, with 12 bases aligning to TRBD2. This CDR3 is built from 16 residues. J was trimmed by 7 bases and V by 5 bases; bases with no gene match: 9. CDR1 and CDR2 (germline): SGHAT, FQDESV (reference sequence). The CDR3: CASSELTSGSGNEQFF. The CDR3 nucleotides read TGTGCCAGCAGCGAATTGACTAGCGGGAGCGGAAATGAGCAGTTCTTC.

The chain combines TRBV9 with TRBJ2-1, with 10 nucleotides matching TRBD2. Per the germline V gene, CDR1 is SGDLS and CDR2 is YYNGEE. The CDR3 totals 14 residues. V shed 0 bases, J shed 10 bases, and the junction held 4 bases outside the gene matches. For the CDR3, the DNA is TGTGCCAGCAGCGTAGCTAGCGGGGGAGGGGAGCAGTTCTTC. As protein: CASSVASGGGEQFF.

The genes are TRBV13 and TRBJ1-4, with D possibly matching TRBD1 (6 bases). The CDR3 totals 21 residues. The germline CDR1 and CDR2 sequences are PRHDT and FYEKMQ (reference sequence). Between the trimmed V and J ends, which lost 3 bases and 4 bases, there was a span of 30 bases. The CDR3 DNA reads as TGTGCCAGCAGCTTCTCCCAGGACCTTACAAAACCGGGGGGCCTTAATGAAAAACTGTTTTTT. Its translation: CASSFSQDLTKPGGLNEKLFF.

The chain carries TRBV6-1 and TRBJ2-7; TRBD2 agrees at 8 bases. CDR3 size: 14 residues. Germline V gene data show CDR1 as MNHNS and CDR2 as SASEGT. V was clipped by 4 bases and J by 5 bases; unmatched bases: 7. The CDR3 region is CASSVLAGLDEQYF. In DNA form, the CDR3 reads TGTGCCAGCAGTGTGTTAGCGGGGCTCGACGAGCAGTACTTC.

The chain uses TRBV19 and TRBJ2-7, with 10 nucleotides matching TRBD2. V shed 5 bases and J 4 bases; nucleotides not matched to a gene: 11. CDR1 is LNHDA and CDR2 is SQIVND in the germline V gene (reference sequence). This CDR3 region has 16 residues. The CDR3 is CASSPGRWTSGYEQYF. DNA for the CDR3: TGTGCCAGTAGTCCGGGACGGTGGACTAGCGGTTACGAGCAGTACTTC.

This clone showed up just a few times. The genes are TRBV6-1 and TRBJ1-2; the D gene is possibly TRBD1 (6 bases). The CDR3 extends over 14 amino acids. Germline CDR1 and CDR2: MNHNS and SASEGT. V was pared by 6 bases and J by 7 bases, with 18 bases between. CDR3 nucleotide sequence: TGTGCCAGCAGGCCGGGGGCCCTCGTTGGTGGCTACACCTTC. Its translation is CASRPGALVGGYTF.

V usage is TRBV11-2 and J usage is TRBJ2-1; possibly TRBD1 for D (6 bases). Germline CDR1 SGHAT, CDR2 FQNNGV. Trimming took 4 bases from V and 8 from J, leaving 15 bases between them. This CDR3 region has 14 residues. The CDR3 is CASSSDSWFDEQFF. CDR3 sequence (DNA): TGTGCCAGCAGCTCGGACAGTTGGTTCGATGAGCAGTTCTTC.

V usage is TRBV9 and J usage is TRBJ2-7; TRBD2 aligns across 9 bases. CDR3 length: 15 amino acids. Germline V gene sequence: CDR1 SGDLS, CDR2 YYNGEE. Trimming at V came to 2 bases and at J to 5 bases, leaving 8 bases not matched to a gene. The chain's CDR3 is CASSVFGTSSNEQYF. The DNA for the CDR3 is TGTGCCAGCAGCGTCTTCGGGACTAGCAGTAACGAGCAGTACTTC.

The chain uses TRBV5-6 and TRBJ1-2, with D unclear. Trimming pared 2 bases from V and 1 base from J, leaving 9 bases between. The CDR3 is 14 amino acids. The V gene's germline CDR1 is SGHDT and CDR2 YYEEEE. The CDR3 reads CASSFLYLNYGYTF. The CDR3 DNA reads as TGTGCCAGCAGCTTCCTGTACCTTAACTATGGCTACACCTTC.

The chain joins TRBV6-6 to TRBJ2-1; 9 nucleotides line up with TRBD2. Germline-derived CDR1 and CDR2 are MNHNY and SVGAGI (reference sequence). Unmatched junction bases numbered 4, after V lost 6 bases and J lost 7 bases. The CDR3 loop spans 13 amino acids. For the CDR3, the DNA is TGTGCCAGCAGGGAGACTAGCGGTAATGAGCAGTTCTTC. This gives the protein CASRETSGNEQFF.

The chain has TRBV19 and TRBJ2-3, with 13 bases lining up with TRBD2. V lost 6 bases to trimming and J lost 3 bases; unmatched junction nucleotides: 3. Germline V gene lookup returns CDR1 LNHDA and CDR2 SQIVND (reference sequence). This CDR3 has 15 residues. In DNA, the CDR3 is TGTGCCAGTAGCAAACTAGCGGGAGGGACAGATACGCAGTATTTT. This codes for CASSKLAGGTDTQYF.

The rearrangement links TRBV4-1 to TRBJ1-3, with D possibly TRBD1 on 6 matching bases. Trimming removed 6 bases from V and 0 bases from J, with 9 bases in between. The CDR3 spans 14 residues. Germline CDR1 and CDR2: MGHRA and YSYEKL. CDR3 sequence reads: CASSQGPSGNTIYF. CDR3 nucleotide sequence: TGCGCCAGCAGTCAGGGGCCCTCTGGAAACACCATATATTTT.

The chain recombines TRBV5-6 with TRBJ2-1; D is undetermined. The CDR3 contains 15 residues. Trimming left V 4 bases short and J 0 bases short, with 11 bases between. Per the germline V gene, CDR1 is SGHDT and CDR2 is YYEEEE. The CDR3 nucleotides read TGTGCCAGCAGCCCCCCGACGAGCTCCTACAATGAGCAGTTCTTC. This sequence encodes CASSPPTSSYNEQFF. The full variable domain, in which reference TRBV5-6 and TRBJ2-1 provide the parts outside the CDR3, is DAGVTQSPTHLIKTRGQQVTLRCSPKSGHDTVSWYQQALGQGPQFIFQYYEEEERQRGNFPDRFSGHQFPNYSSELNVNALLLGDSALYLCASSPPTSSYNEQFFGPGTRLTVL.

This chain joins TRBV7-6 and TRBJ2-5; D remains ambiguous. The V and J ends lost 5 bases and 2 bases respectively, with 9 bases between them. The CDR3 is 13 amino acids. Germline V gene data show CDR1 as SGHVS and CDR2 as FNYEAQ. The CDR3 DNA reads TGTGCCAGCAGCCCCCTCAGGCAAGAGACCCAGTACTTC. Translating gives CASSPLRQETQYF.

The chain combines TRBV4-3 with TRBJ2-5; no clear D. The end of the DNA aligns better with TRBJ2-7, so the J call may be wrong. The CDR3 loop spans 15 amino acids. Germline CDR1 reads LGHNA; CDR2 reads YSLEER. CDR3 coding DNA: TGCGCCAGCAGCCAAGATTTGCTGGGCCCCTACGAGCAGTACTTC. Translation: CASSQDLLGPYEQYF.

The chain uses TRBV15 and TRBJ2-2; D uncertain. With 0 bases removed from V and 3 bases from J, the gap between germline ends came to 5 bases. Germline lookup yields CDR1 LNHNV and CDR2 YYDKDF (reference sequence). The CDR3 runs to 14 residues. The CDR3 loop reads CATSRDRDTGELFF. The CDR3 nucleotides read TGTGCCACCAGCAGAGATAGGGACACCGGGGAGCTGTTTTTT.

The chain recombines TRBV7-9 with TRBJ2-7, with TRBD1 identical over 10 bases. Trimming removed 1 base from V and 4 bases from J; junction bases left unmatched: 1. The germline V gene has CDR1 SEHNR and CDR2 FQNEAQ (reference sequence). This CDR3 spans 14 amino acids. The CDR3 coding sequence is TGTGCCAGCAGCTTAGGACAGGGGGCATACGAGCAGTACTTC. Its translation: CASSLGQGAYEQYF.

The chain carries TRBV7-9 and TRBJ2-5; D is perhaps TRBD2 (5 bases). With the DNA end fitting TRBJ2-7 better, the J assignment may be wrong. The germline V gene encodes CDR1 SEHNR and CDR2 FQNEAQ (reference sequence). This CDR3 has 16 residues. This chain's CDR3 is CASSLGTGGTTYEQYF. In DNA, the CDR3 is TGTGCCAGCAGCTTAGGGACTGGAGGTACGACCTACGAGCAGTACTTC.

The V gene is TRBV4-1, the J gene TRBJ1-2; perhaps TRBD1 as D (5 bases). V was shortened by 1 base and J by 4 bases, with 10 bases between the two germline ends. Germline V gene lookup returns CDR1 MGHRA and CDR2 YSYEKL. The CDR3 has 14 residues. CDR3 sequence (DNA): TGCGCCAGCAGCCAAGTCTCAGGGAGCTATGGCTACACCTTC. Its protein product is CASSQVSGSYGYTF.

The chain joins TRBV21-1 to TRBJ1-5; the table calls TRBD1, which could not be checked here. TRBV21-1 is a pseudogene. This CDR3 is 17 amino acids long. This CDR3 reads CASSNPDRGIAIQPQHF. The CDR3 bases are TGTGCCAGCAGCAACCCCGACAGGGGAATCGCAATACAGCCCCAGCATTTT.